A selection of T cell receptor beta chains follows, all from one sample in a study of blood T cell repertoires in COVID-19. Method: immunoSEQ multiplex PCR; TCRdb's copy keeps in-frame clones and lacks some. The table lists just under 40,000 clones, over 75% of them singletons. What was sequenced was peripheral blood. The source of these receptors is a human donor in a cohort sampled during active COVID-19. Both conserved end residues are part of each CDR3. Each record gives: J gene, clone size, V gene, D gene, CDR3 protein, CDR3 DNA. The D gene is left open where the match is weak. Clone size is given for some rows only: seen once, a few or many times, or a class if the clone is expanded.

j_gene: TRBJ1-1; abundance: -; v_gene: TRBV3-1/TRBV3-2; d_gene: -; CDR3aa: CASSRYRGGTEAFF; CDR3nt: TGTGCCAGCAGCCGTTATAGGGGGGGCACTGAAGCTTTCTTT
j_gene: TRBJ1-1; abundance: -; v_gene: TRBV6-5; d_gene: TRBD1; CDR3aa: CASLRQGNTEAFF; CDR3nt: TGTGCCAGCCTGCGACAGGGGAACACTGAAGCTTTCTTT
j_gene: TRBJ2-7; abundance: few; v_gene: TRBV9; d_gene: TRBD1; CDR3aa: CASSVGGGNYEQYF; CDR3nt: TGTGCCAGCAGCGTAGGAGGGGGCAACTACGAGCAGTACTTC
j_gene: TRBJ1-2; abundance: -; v_gene: TRBV5-5; d_gene: TRBD1; CDR3aa: CASSSQRGQDNYGYTF; CDR3nt: TGTGCCAGCAGCTCGCAGCGCGGACAGGATAACTATGGCTACACCTTC
j_gene: TRBJ2-7; abundance: -; v_gene: TRBV7-6; d_gene: TRBD1; CDR3aa: CASSFPPSGGPSYEQYF; CDR3nt: TGTGCCAGCAGCTTCCCCCCGTCAGGGGGACCCTCCTACGAGCAGTACTTC
j_gene: TRBJ2-5; abundance: once; v_gene: TRBV7-7; d_gene: -; CDR3aa: CASSLGLSGEETQYF; CDR3nt: TGTGCTAGCAGCTTAGGATTGAGTGGTGAAGAGACCCAGTACTTC
j_gene: TRBJ1-6; abundance: -; v_gene: TRBV4-3; d_gene: -; CDR3aa: CASSQEGGESPLHF; CDR3nt: TGCGCCAGCAGCCAAGAAGGGGGTGAGTCACCCCTCCACTTT
j_gene: TRBJ1-6; abundance: -; v_gene: TRBV7-9; d_gene: TRBD1; CDR3aa: CASSLATGTGGSPLHF; CDR3nt: TGTGCCAGCAGCTTAGCGACCGGGACAGGGGGTTCACCCCTCCACTTT
j_gene: TRBJ1-2; abundance: -; v_gene: TRBV19; d_gene: TRBD1; CDR3aa: CASSRTGKVYGYTF; CDR3nt: TGTGCCAGTAGTAGGACAGGGAAGGTCTATGGCTACACCTTC
j_gene: TRBJ2-3; abundance: once; v_gene: TRBV9; d_gene: TRBD1; CDR3aa: CASSAPGQGTDTQYF; CDR3nt: TGTGCCAGCAGCGCGCCGGGACAGGGAACAGATACGCAGTATTTT
j_gene: TRBJ2-7; abundance: many; v_gene: TRBV30; d_gene: -; CDR3aa: CAWSPPTGTSYEQYF; CDR3nt: TGTGCCTGGAGTCCCCCTACAGGGACCTCCTACGAGCAGTACTTC
j_gene: TRBJ2-1; abundance: few; v_gene: TRBV21-1; d_gene: -; CDR3aa: CASSKVRQVEEQFF; CDR3nt: TGTGCCAGCAGCAAAGTAAGGCAGGTAGAGGAGCAGTTCTTC
j_gene: TRBJ1-1; abundance: -; v_gene: TRBV4-2; d_gene: -; CDR3aa: CASRQTVVSNTEAFF; CDR3nt: TGTGCCAGCAGGCAGACAGTAGTCTCGAACACTGAAGCTTTCTTT
j_gene: TRBJ2-3; abundance: -; v_gene: TRBV5-4; d_gene: -; CDR3aa: CASSSETGTDTQYF; CDR3nt: TGTGCCAGCAGCTCCGAAACAGGGACAGATACGCAGTATTTT
j_gene: TRBJ1-2; abundance: -; v_gene: TRBV19; d_gene: -; CDR3aa: CASSIDPGREGGYTF; CDR3nt: TGTGCCAGTAGTATAGATCCTGGCAGGGAGGGCGGCTACACCTTC
j_gene: TRBJ1-2; abundance: -; v_gene: TRBV5-6; d_gene: -; CDR3aa: CASSLDRAGYTF; CDR3nt: TGTGCCAGCAGCTTGGACAGGGCTGGCTACACCTTC